This is a list of T cell receptor beta chains from one sample in a study of T cells in Graves' hyperthyroidism and ophthalmopathy. TCRdb processed the multiplex PCR reads anew with MiXCR; each CDR3 protein has one entry. The sample includes 250,000 to 300,000 distinct CDR3 sequences, about an eighth seen only once; the top ten take around 7.9%. The sequenced sample consisted of blood. The receptors here all came from a woman in her thirties with Graves' hyperthyroidism that later progressed to Graves' ophthalmopathy. The CDR3 runs from the conserved cysteine through the conserved F or W. D genes are given only for firm matches. Only some rows state a clone size, as once, few, many or a class for expanded clones.

>TRBJ2-3|15|TRBD2|many|TRBV7-6
TGTGCCAGCAGCTCTAGCGGGACTAGCACAGATACGCAGTATTTT
CASSSSGTSTDTQYF
>TRBJ2-1|18|TRBD2|-|TRBV10-2
TGCGCCAGCAGTGATCAGACTAGCGGGAGGGGGGTTTACAATGAGCAGTTCTTC
CASSDQTSGRGVYNEQFF
>TRBJ1-5|16|-|many|TRBV30
TGTGCCTGGAGTGATGATTCGGGCAGCGGTAATCAGCCCCAGCATTTT
CAWSDDSGSGNQPQHF
>TRBJ2-7|15|TRBD1|many|TRBV18
TGTGCCAGCTCACGAATCGCGACAGGGGATTACGAGCAGTACTTC
CASSRIATGDYEQYF
>TRBJ2-3|15|TRBD1|-|TRBV6-1
TGTGCCAGCAGCCGGGGACAGGGAGCAGGGGATACGCAGTATTTT
CASSRGQGAGDTQYF
>TRBJ1-2|15|-|-|TRBV3-1
TGTGCCAGCAGCCAAGATCGAGGACAAATCGGAGGCTACACCTTC
CASSQDRGQIGGYTF
>TRBJ2-1|16|TRBD2|many|TRBV3-1
TGTGCCAGCAGCCCCGAGACTAGCGGGAGCTACAATGAGCAGTTCTTC
CASSPETSGSYNEQFF
>TRBJ1-1|13|-|many|TRBV30
TGTGCCTGGGGTATTGAGGGTTTGGCTGAAGCTTTCTTT
CAWGIEGLAEAFF
>TRBJ1-3|16|-|few|TRBV9
TGTGCCAGCAGCGTCGAGCCGGGGGGCTCTGGAAACACCATATATTTT
CASSVEPGGSGNTIYF
>TRBJ1-2|14|-|many|TRBV7-2
TGTGCCAGCAGCTCCTGGGTAGGGACCTATGGCTACACCTTC
CASSSWVGTYGYTF
>TRBJ2-2|13|-|-|TRBV10-3
TGTGCCACCGCAGACATACCCACCGGGGAGCTGTTTTTT
CATADIPTGELFF
>TRBJ2-4|14|TRBD2|many|TRBV3-1
TGTGCCAGCAGCCAACGGACTAGGAAAAACATTCAGTACTTC
CASSQRTRKNIQYF
>TRBJ2-3|14|-|many|TRBV7-2
TGTGCCAGCAGCCCTCGCAACACACCAGATACGCAGTATTTT
CASSPRNTPDTQYF
>TRBJ2-1|16|TRBD2|many|TRBV20-1
TGCAGTGCTAGAGATCCGGCTAGCGGGAGGGCCGATGAGCAGTTCTTC
CSARDPASGRADEQFF
>TRBJ1-5|15|TRBD1|few|TRBV6-1
TGTGCCAGCAGGGAAACAGGGGTGAGCAATCAGCCCCAGCATTTT
CASRETGVSNQPQHF
>TRBJ1-1|14|-|few|TRBV29-1
TGCAGCGTTGAAGATCTAGCGGGGGCTAATGAAGCTTTCTTT
CSVEDLAGANEAFF
>TRBJ2-2|15|-|-|TRBV5-6
TGTGCCAGCAGCTGGGGGATAGGGGTCACCGGGGAGCTGTTTTTT
CASSWGIGVTGELFF
>TRBJ1-5|12|-|many|TRBV7-8
TGTGCCAGCAGCTTAGGTACAGAGCCCCAGCATTTT
CASSLGTEPQHF
>TRBJ2-2|14|-|many|TRBV28
TGTGCCAGCAGTTTTGAGTTAAACACCGGGGAGCTGTTTTTT
CASSFELNTGELFF
>TRBJ1-1|14|TRBD1|few|TRBV4-3
TGCGCCAGCAGGCCGGGACAGACGCAGGGAGGAGCTTTCTTT
CASRPGQTQGGAFF
>TRBJ2-1|15|-|many|TRBV20-1
TGCAGTGCCCCCGGTGCCGCACTCCTCTACAATGAGCAGTTCTTC
CSAPGAALLYNEQFF
>TRBJ1-1|13|-|many|TRBV18
TGTGCCAGCTCAGGGGGGGGAGCCACTGAAGCTTTCTTT
CASSGGGATEAFF
>TRBJ2-1|17|TRBD2|many|TRBV3-1
TGTGCCAGCAGCCAAGGTCTAGCGGGAGGGAGGTACAATGAGCAGTTCTTC
CASSQGLAGGRYNEQFF
>TRBJ2-3|17|TRBD2|-|TRBV4-2
TGTGCCAGCAGCCAAGAAGAACCTAGCGGAAACACAGATACGCAGTATTTT
CASSQEEPSGNTDTQYF
>TRBJ2-7|12|TRBD1|many|TRBV29-1
TGCAGCGGACAGGGGGCTTCCTACGAGCAGTACTTC
CSGQGASYEQYF
>TRBJ2-4|15|-|few|TRBV6-2/TRBV6-3
TGTGCCAGCACCGCAAGATCCCGGCCCAAAAACATTCAGTACTTC
CASTARSRPKNIQYF
>TRBJ1-1|14|-|many|TRBV20-1
TGCAGTGCAACCCACAGGGAATGGAACACTGAAGCTTTCTTT
CSATHREWNTEAFF
>TRBJ2-3|15|-|many|TRBV9
TGTGCCAGCAGCGTGGGCGGGATAGGCACAGATACGCAGTATTTT
CASSVGGIGTDTQYF
>TRBJ1-1|15|TRBD1|few|TRBV19
TGTGCCAGTAGTTCGACAGGGTATATGAACACTGAAGCTTTCTTT
CASSSTGYMNTEAFF
>TRBJ2-1|13|-|many|TRBV30
TGTGCCTGGGGATTTTCGAGGGCACATGAGCAGTTCTTC
CAWGFSRAHEQFF
>TRBJ1-1|14|-|many|TRBV27
TGTGCCAGCAGTTCCGCCGGGGGGAACACTGAAGCTTTCTTT
CASSSAGGNTEAFF
>TRBJ2-7|14|-|few|TRBV4-1
TGCGCCAGCAGCCCATGGGACAAGTCCTACGAGCAGTACTTC
CASSPWDKSYEQYF
>TRBJ2-3|12|-|many|TRBV5-5
TGTGCCAGCCTAGGCTCCACAGATACGCAGTATTTT
CASLGSTDTQYF
>TRBJ2-1|15|-|many|TRBV28
TGTGCCAGCAGCCCCGGTGGGGGGGGCAGGAATGAGCAGTTCTTC
CASSPGGGGRNEQFF
>TRBJ2-7|14|-|many|TRBV15
TGTGCCACCAGCAGAGAACAGGGATCCTACGAGCAGTACTTC
CATSREQGSYEQYF
>TRBJ1-4|15|TRBD1|many|TRBV15
TGTGCCACCAGCAGGGGAGGACAGGGGGGTGAAAAACTGTTTTTT
CATSRGGQGGEKLFF
>TRBJ2-7|15|TRBD2|-|TRBV6-1
TGTGCCAGCAGTGAGACTAGCGGGAGCGTCTACGAGCAGTACTTC
CASSETSGSVYEQYF
>TRBJ2-1|13|-|-|TRBV29-1
TGCAGCGTTGAAAAGTTCACCCAGAATGAGCAGTTCTTC
CSVEKFTQNEQFF
>TRBJ2-1|19|-|many|TRBV3-2
TGTGCCAGCAGCCATCAAGCCGGGACTTTTAGGAGCTCCTACAATGAGCAGTTCTTC
CASSHQAGTFRSSYNEQFF
>TRBJ2-1|15|TRBD2|many|TRBV5-1
TGCGCCAGCAGCCGCGTGGCGGGAGGATCCAATGAGCAGTTCTTC
CASSRVAGGSNEQFF
>TRBJ2-7|14|TRBD2|-|TRBV27
TGTGCCAGCAGTTTATCACGGGGGGTCGACGAGCAGTACTTC
CASSLSRGVDEQYF